Here is one T cell receptor beta chain with its context. The sample originates from a study of blood T cell repertoires in COVID-19. Study overall: Sites across the United States, Italy and Spain contributed samples from acute and convalescent COVID-19.

Study processing details: Amplification from reference gene primers served as the basis for estimated nucleated cell counts. TCRdb keeps only in-frame clones here, not all; method: immunoSEQ multiplex PCR. The DNA gave D and trimming, while V, J and clone size come from that table. The table includes 40,000 or so clones, about nine tenths detected once. Germline V gene sequence: CDR1 MNHEY, CDR2 SVGEGT. There are 16 residues in the CDR3. Unmatched junction bases numbered 10, after V lost 6 bases and J lost 0 bases. V gene TRBV6-2 or TRBV6-3 combines with J gene TRBJ1-1; 7 nucleotides line up with TRBD1. The TCR originated in a human donor in a cohort sampled during active COVID-19. Input material: peripheral blood. The CDR3 protein is CASSFGQALMNTEAFF. CDR3 DNA sequence: TGTGCCAGCAGCTTCGGACAGGCGCTCATGAACACTGAAGCTTTCTTT.